This TCR beta chain was recorded in a study of blood T cell repertoires in COVID-19. Across the whole study: There were acute and convalescent COVID-19 samples, and they came from the United States, Italy and Spain. T cells, B-cell-depleted T cells, or PBMCs supplied cDNA or gDNA.

The ends were cut back, 8 bases at V and 0 bases at J, with 11 bases in the middle. The CDR3 runs to 14 residues. Germline CDR1 reads MDHEN; CDR2 reads SYDVKM. As processed by the authors: Estimation of nucleated cell counts relied on the amplification of reference gene primers. Repertoires were generated with immunoSEQ multiplex PCR, while TCRdb's copy carries only in-frame clones and drops some. D and trimming were read from the DNA, whereas the V and J calls and clone size are those reported in that table. Here the sample spans approximately 210,000 clones, 84% being singletons. The sample taken for sequencing was peripheral blood. The TCR sequence derives from a woman between 50 and 59 years old with active or convalescent COVID-19. The rearrangement links TRBV28 to TRBJ1-5, with D maybe TRBD1 (6 bases). CDR3 region: CASAQGGSNQPQHF. CDR3 bases: TGTGCCAGCGCCCAAGGGGGTAGCAATCAGCCCCAGCATTTT.